These 3 T cell receptor beta chains came from one sample sequenced in a study of blood T cell repertoires in COVID-19. Here immunoSEQ multiplex PCR was the method, and the copy in TCRdb shows in-frame clones only, minus some. The data show 110,000 or so clones, more than 80% seen once. Sequencing was done on a sample of peripheral blood. The receptor set was obtained from a woman aged 40 to 55 with acute or convalescent COVID-19.

V and J are TRBV10-2 and TRBJ2-7; D is undetermined. V lost 3 bases, J lost 0 bases, and 9 bases lay in between. CDR1 is WSHSY, CDR2 SAAADI, per germline. The CDR3 runs 14 residues. CDR3 bases: TGCGCCAGCAGTGAATTCCCTAACTCCTACGAGCAGTACTTC. It translates to CASSEFPNSYEQYF.

The chain has TRBV2 and TRBJ2-1, with TRBD1 as a possible D gene (6 bases). The length of the CDR3 is 14 residues. V dropped 6 bases and J dropped 0 bases, with 9 bases sitting between them. Per the germline V gene, CDR1 is SNHLY and CDR2 is FYNNEI. The chain's CDR3 is CASRRTDSYNEQFF. CDR3 DNA: TGTGCCAGCAGAAGGACAGACTCCTACAATGAGCAGTTCTTC.

The CDR3 region is CASSHRGGTEAFF. The CDR3 nucleotides are TGCGCCAGCAGCCATAGGGGGGGCACTGAAGCTTTCTTT. The J gene is TRBJ1-1, the V gene TRBV4-1; a possible D gene is TRBD1 (6 bases). Trimming shortened V by 3 bases and J by 4 bases, and 9 bases separated the two germline ends. This CDR3 spans 13 amino acids. The V gene's germline CDR1 is MGHRA and CDR2 YSYEKL.